The T cell receptor (beta chain) described here comes from a study of blood T cell repertoires in COVID-19. Measured with immunoSEQ multiplex PCR; TCRdb has only the in-frame clones, and not every one. The sample lists fewer than 70,000 clones, 65% to 90% occurring once. This receptor was taken from a woman aged 60-75 years with acute or convalescent COVID-19. The sequenced material came from peripheral blood.

The CDR3 loop reads CASSLQRGEQFF. As DNA, the CDR3 is TGTGCCAGCAGCTTGCAAAGGGGTGAGCAGTTCTTC. V usage is TRBV3-1 (or the pseudogene TRBV3-2) and J usage is TRBJ2-1; possible D gene TRBD1, 5 bases. Germline values: CDR1 LGHDT, CDR2 YNNKEL (reference sequence). The CDR3 has 12 amino acids. V was clipped by 5 bases and J by 9 bases, with 11 bases between them.